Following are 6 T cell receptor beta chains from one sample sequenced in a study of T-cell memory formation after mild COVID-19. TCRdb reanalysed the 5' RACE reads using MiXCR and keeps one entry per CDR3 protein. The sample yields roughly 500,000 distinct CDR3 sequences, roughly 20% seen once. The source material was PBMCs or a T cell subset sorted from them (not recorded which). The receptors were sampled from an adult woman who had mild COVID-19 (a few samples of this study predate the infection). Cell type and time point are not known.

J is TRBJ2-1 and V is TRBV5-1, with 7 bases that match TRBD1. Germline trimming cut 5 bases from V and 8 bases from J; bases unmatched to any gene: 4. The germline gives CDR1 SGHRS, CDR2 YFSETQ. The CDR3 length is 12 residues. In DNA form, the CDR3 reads TGCGCCAGCAGAGACAGGGATCATGAGCAGTTCTTC. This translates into CASRDRDHEQFF.

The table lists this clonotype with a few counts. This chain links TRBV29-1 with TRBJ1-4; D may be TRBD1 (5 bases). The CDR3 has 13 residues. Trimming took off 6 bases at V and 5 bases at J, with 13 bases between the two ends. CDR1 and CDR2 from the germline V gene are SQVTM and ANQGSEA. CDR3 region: CSVIPDSNEKLFF. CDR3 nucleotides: TGCAGCGTGATACCTGACAGCAATGAAAAACTGTTTTTT.

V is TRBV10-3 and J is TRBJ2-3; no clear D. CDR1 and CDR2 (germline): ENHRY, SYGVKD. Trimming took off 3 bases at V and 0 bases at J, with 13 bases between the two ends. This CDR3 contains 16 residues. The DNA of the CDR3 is TGTGCCATCAGTGACAGACACACCACTAGCACAGATACGCAGTATTTT. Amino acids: CAISDRHTTSTDTQYF.

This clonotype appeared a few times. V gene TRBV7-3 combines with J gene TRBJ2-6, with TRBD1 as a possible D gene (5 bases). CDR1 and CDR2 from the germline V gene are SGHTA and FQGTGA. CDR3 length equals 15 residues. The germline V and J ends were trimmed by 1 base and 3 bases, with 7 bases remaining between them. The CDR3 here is CASSLRGGGANVLTF. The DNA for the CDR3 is TGTGCCAGCAGCTTAAGGGGCGGTGGGGCCAACGTCCTGACTTTC.

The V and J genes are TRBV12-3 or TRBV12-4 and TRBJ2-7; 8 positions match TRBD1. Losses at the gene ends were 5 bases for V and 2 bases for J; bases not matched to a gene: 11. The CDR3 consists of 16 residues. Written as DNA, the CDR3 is TGTGCCAGCAGTCCGGGACAGGTGGAGTTTCCCTACGAGCAGTACTTC. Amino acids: CASSPGQVEFPYEQYF.

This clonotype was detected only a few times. The CDR3 here is CASSLIGSYNEQFF. The CDR3 DNA sequence: TGTGCCAGCAGTTTAATCGGGTCCTACAATGAGCAGTTCTTC. V and J are TRBV27 and TRBJ2-1; D is ambiguous. Germline values: CDR1 MNHEY, CDR2 SMNVEV (reference sequence). V was pared by 2 bases and J by 1 base, with 6 bases between. The CDR3 extends over 14 amino acids.